Each of the 22 T cell receptor beta chains below was sequenced from the same sample in a study of shared T cell receptors in the human thymus. Libraries were prepared by immunoSEQ multiplex PCR; TCRdb keeps only in-frame clonotypes and omits some of them. The table lists 500,000 to 550,000 clones, 78% of them singletons. The same sample was also studied in work on human thymus T cells.

Sequences were obtained from thymocytes. Every receptor here comes from a boy less than two years old with a congenital heart defect.

DNA of the CDR3: TGTGCCACCAGCAGAGAAATGGACAGGAATCAGCCCCAGCATTTT. Residues: CATSREMDRNQPQHF. The chain employs TRBV15 and TRBJ1-5; TRBD1 agrees at 7 bases. V trimming: 0 bases; J trimming: 4 bases; junction bases outside the gene matches: 3. Germline V lookup: CDR1 LNHNV, CDR2 YYDKDF (reference sequence). This CDR3 comprises 15 residues.

The V and J genes are TRBV6-1 and TRBJ1-1, with D perhaps matching TRBD1 (6 bases). From germline, CDR1 is MNHNS and CDR2 SASEGT. Trimming left V 7 bases short and J 1 base short, with 13 bases between. This CDR3 is built from 14 residues. The CDR3 DNA sequence: TGTGCCAGCAACAGGGCCAAGGGGAACACTGAAGCTTTCTTT. Translated, it gives CASNRAKGNTEAFF.

The rearrangement links TRBV12-5 to TRBJ2-3, with 8 bases identical to TRBD2. The V and J ends lost 3 bases and 7 bases, in that order; junction bases with no gene match: 6. CDR1 and CDR2 from the germline V gene are LGHNT and FRNRAP. CDR3 length equals 14 residues. The chain's CDR3 is CASGLAGDDHTQYF. For the CDR3, the DNA is TGTGCTAGTGGTTTAGCGGGAGATGACCATACGCAGTATTTT.

This chain uses TRBV2 with TRBJ2-1; 9 bases align to TRBD1. Germline V gene lookup returns CDR1 SNHLY and CDR2 FYNNEI. This CDR3 region has 15 residues. The junction had 7 bases not matched to a gene; V was cut back by 7 bases and J by 3 bases. In nucleotides, the CDR3 is TGTGCCAGCAATGGGACAGGGCTCCACTACAATGAGCAGTTCTTC. This encodes CASNGTGLHYNEQFF.

The sample holds a few counts of this clone. This chain joins TRBV7-4 and TRBJ2-5, with D possibly TRBD2 on 6 matching bases. The CDR3 totals 14 residues. The V end lost 4 bases, the J end lost 1 base, and 10 bases lay between the germline ends. Germline CDR1 is SGHVT and CDR2 is SQSDAQ. The CDR3 coding sequence is TGTGCCAGCAGCTCCGGGACTCCCCAAGAGACCCAGTACTTC. It encodes CASSSGTPQETQYF.

The DNA of the CDR3 is TGTGCCAGCAGGGTACTCCGACAGGGCATGCTAAATTTCAGCTCCTACAATGAGCAGTTCTTC. As protein: CASRVLRQGMLNFSSYNEQFF. The chain has TRBV27 and TRBJ2-1; 7 bases agree with TRBD1. The CDR3 spans 21 residues. V was pared by 6 bases and J by 0 bases, with 23 bases of the junction left unmatched. Germline V gene lookup returns CDR1 MNHEY and CDR2 SMNVEV (reference sequence).

V and J are TRBV2 and TRBJ2-7; TRBD2 matches at 11 bases. This CDR3 spans 16 amino acids. CDR1 is SNHLY and CDR2 is FYNNEI in the germline V gene. V lost 4 bases, J lost 0 bases, and 5 bases stayed unmatched. For the CDR3, the DNA is TGTGCCAGCAGTGTGGAGGGACTAGCGGACTCCTACGAGCAGTACTTC. Its protein is CASSVEGLADSYEQYF. The full variable domain, its missing parts supplied by reference TRBV2 and TRBJ2-7, is EPEVTQTPSHQVTQMGQEVILRCVPISNHLYFYWYRQILGQKVEFLVSFYNNEISEKSEIFDDQFSVERPDGSNFTLKIRSTKLEDSAMYFCASSVEGLADSYEQYFGPGTRLTVT.

The gene calls are TRBV4-3 and TRBJ1-1; TRBD1 matches at 7 bases. Germline-derived CDR1 and CDR2 are LGHNA and YSLEER. The CDR3 spans 18 residues. V was pared by 5 bases and J by 4 bases, with 19 bases of the junction left unmatched. As DNA, the CDR3 is TGCGCCAGCAGCTCCGGACAGGAAGAAGTTCGTGGGGGCACTGAAGCTTTCTTT. Amino acid sequence: CASSSGQEEVRGGTEAFF.

The V call is TRBV5-1, the J call TRBJ2-3; D possibly corresponds to TRBD2 (6 bases). Deletions cut 0 bases from V and 5 bases from J, with 19 bases between. The CDR3 is 17 residues long. Germline V gene lookup returns CDR1 SGHRS and CDR2 YFSETQ. CDR3 nucleotide sequence: TGCGCCAGCAGCTTGGCCGGGGGACCAGGCGGGATAGATACGCAGTATTTT. It encodes CASSLAGGPGGIDTQYF.

The J gene is TRBJ2-5, the V gene TRBV5-6; 8 bases are shared with TRBD2. After removal of 6 bases from V and 4 bases from J, the junction contained 11 bases not matched to a gene. Germline loops: CDR1 SGHDT, CDR2 YYEEEE. The length of the CDR3 is 15 residues. The CDR3 coding sequence is TGTGCCAGCACCCGGATAGCGGGACATACAGAGACCCAGTACTTC. This gives the protein CASTRIAGHTETQYF.

The V gene is TRBV18, the J gene TRBJ2-3, with 14 bases identical to TRBD2. V was clipped by 0 bases and J by 3 bases; unmatched bases: 2. Looked up from germline, CDR1 is KGHSH and CDR2 is LQKENI. CDR3 length equals 17 residues. For the CDR3, the DNA is TGTGCCAGCTCACCACCGGGGACTAGCGGGAGTACAGATACGCAGTATTTT. Translation: CASSPPGTSGSTDTQYF.

The rearrangement links TRBV10-2 to TRBJ1-4; 10 bases line up with TRBD1. This CDR3 region has 17 residues. CDR1 WSHSY and CDR2 SAAADI come from the germline V gene. The V segment lost 6 bases and the J segment 0 bases; nucleotides outside the gene matches: 7. The CDR3 region has the DNA TGCGCCAGCAGGACCGGGACAGGGGAAACAACTAATGAAAAACTGTTTTTT. This encodes CASRTGTGETTNEKLFF.

V gene TRBV15 combines with J gene TRBJ1-2; tentative D call: TRBD1 (5 bases). Deletions cut 0 bases from V and 3 bases from J, with 17 bases between. The CDR3 spans 17 residues. Germline CDR1 and CDR2: LNHNV and YYDKDF (reference sequence). CDR3 loop: CATSRDPDSHPYYGYTF. In DNA form, the CDR3 reads TGTGCCACCAGCAGAGATCCTGACAGCCACCCCTACTATGGCTACACCTTC.

This clone was recorded a few times. V and J are TRBV5-4 and TRBJ1-1, with unresolved D. Germline V gene sequence: CDR1 SGHNT, CDR2 YYREEE (reference sequence). The V end lost 4 bases, the J end lost 1 base, and 11 bases lay between the germline ends. The CDR3 is made up of 14 amino acids. The CDR3 DNA reads TGTGCCAGCAGCCCACGGGGTAGGAACACTGAAGCTTTCTTT. Protein sequence: CASSPRGRNTEAFF.

This clone occurred once. The genes are TRBV5-6 and TRBJ2-1, with D maybe TRBD1 (6 bases). CDR3 size: 16 residues. Trimming stripped 4 bases from V and 0 bases from J, with 14 bases between. CDR1 is SGHDT, CDR2 YYEEEE, per germline. CDR3 DNA sequence: TGTGCCAGCAGCCTAGGGGGTTCCCGCTCCTACAATGAGCAGTTCTTC. Translating it yields CASSLGGSRSYNEQFF. The entire variable domain, with the rest obtained from reference TRBV5-6 and TRBJ2-1, is as follows: DAGVTQSPTHLIKTRGQQVTLRCSPKSGHDTVSWYQQALGQGPQFIFQYYEEEERQRGNFPDRFSGHQFPNYSSELNVNALLLGDSALYLCASSLGGSRSYNEQFFGPGTRLTVL.

This clone turned up a few times. The chain carries TRBV7-3 and TRBJ2-3; D might be TRBD1 (5 bases). The V gene's germline CDR1 is SGHTA and CDR2 FQGTGA. The V and J ends lost 8 bases and 0 bases respectively, with 12 bases between them. This CDR3 comprises 14 residues. CDR3 residues: CASGATSSTDTQYF. DNA of the CDR3: TGTGCCAGCGGGGCGACTTCTAGCACAGATACGCAGTATTTT.

The chain is built from TRBV4-3 and TRBJ2-1; 8 nucleotides align to TRBD2. CDR1 and CDR2 (germline): LGHNA, YSLEER. V shed 0 bases and J 7 bases; nucleotides not matched to a gene: 11. This CDR3 is built from 17 residues. CDR3 loop: CASSQEFGAGARNEQFF. The CDR3 coding sequence is TGCGCCAGCAGCCAAGAATTCGGAGCGGGAGCAAGGAATGAGCAGTTCTTC.

This chain connects TRBV10-3 to TRBJ2-3; TRBD1 matches 9 bases. Germline V gives CDR1 ENHRY, CDR2 SYGVKD. This CDR3 contains 14 residues. The V and J ends lost 8 bases and 4 bases, in that order; junction bases with no gene match: 7. The DNA for the CDR3 is TGTGCCATCTACCCGGGACAGGGTGCAGATACGCAGTATTTT. Its translation is CAIYPGQGADTQYF.

This chain links TRBV27 with TRBJ2-2, with TRBD1 identical over 9 bases. This CDR3 has 19 residues. CDR1 is MNHEY, CDR2 SMNVEV, per germline (reference sequence). V gave up 1 base and J gave up 3 bases; unmatched junction bases: 12. The CDR3 here is CASSLWVLTRQGDTGELFF. DNA of the CDR3: TGTGCCAGCAGTTTATGGGTCCTTACTCGACAGGGGGACACCGGGGAGCTGTTTTTT.

This chain joins TRBV29-1 and TRBJ2-1; D gene ambiguous. The CDR3 sequence is 14 residues long. Germline V gene data show CDR1 as SQVTM and CDR2 as ANQGSEA. V lost 3 bases, J lost 0 bases, and 9 bases lay in between. In DNA, the CDR3 is TGCAGCGTTGAGGCTCCTAGCTCCTACAATGAGCAGTTCTTC. This encodes CSVEAPSSYNEQFF.

The CDR3 bases are TGTGCCAGCAGCTTCAAAAGACAGGGCTCCTACGAGCAGTACTTC. Translation: CASSFKRQGSYEQYF. The V gene is TRBV11-1, the J gene TRBJ2-7; 7 positions agree with TRBD1. The trim removed 3 bases at V and 0 bases at J, leaving 5 bases unmatched. CDR1 and CDR2 (germline): SGHAT, FQDESV (reference sequence). The CDR3 runs to 15 residues.

The chain has TRBV6-1 and TRBJ2-1; 9 bases agree with TRBD2. Germline CDR1 MNHNS, CDR2 SASEGT. The CDR3 extends over 15 amino acids. The trim removed 5 bases at V and 4 bases at J, leaving 6 bases unmatched. The CDR3 protein is CASSQLAGRYNEQFF. The CDR3 DNA follows: TGTGCCAGCAGTCAACTAGCGGGCCGATACAATGAGCAGTTCTTC.